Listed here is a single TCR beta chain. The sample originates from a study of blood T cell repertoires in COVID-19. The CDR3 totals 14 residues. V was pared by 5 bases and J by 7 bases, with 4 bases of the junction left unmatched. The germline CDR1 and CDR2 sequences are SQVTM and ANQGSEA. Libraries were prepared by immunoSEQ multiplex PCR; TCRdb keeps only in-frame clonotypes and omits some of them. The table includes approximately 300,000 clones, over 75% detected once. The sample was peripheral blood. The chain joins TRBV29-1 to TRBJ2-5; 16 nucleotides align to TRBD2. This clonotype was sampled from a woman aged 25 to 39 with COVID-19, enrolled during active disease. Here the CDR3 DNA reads TGCAGCGTTCAGGGACTAGCGGGAGGGGGGACCCAGTACTTC. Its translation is CSVQGLAGGGTQYF. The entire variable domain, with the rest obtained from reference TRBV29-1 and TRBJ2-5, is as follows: SAVISQKPSRDICQRGTSLTIQCQVDSQVTMMFWYRQQPGQSLTLIATANQGSEATYESGFVIDKFPISRPNLTFSTLTVSNMSPEDSSIYLCSVQGLAGGGTQYFGPGTRLLVL.